This TCR beta chain was obtained from a study of cytomegalovirus exposure and HLA in healthy donors. Germline V lookup: CDR1 SGHDT, CDR2 YYEEEE. This CDR3 is 14 amino acids long. With 4 bases clipped from V and 2 bases from J, the junction kept 2 bases outside the gene matches. In regard to this clone: What it recognizes is unknown.

Vbeta (60) and Jbeta (13) primers were used in the PCR. Repertoires were generated with immunoSEQ multiplex PCR, while TCRdb's copy carries only in-frame clones and drops some. The sample lists about 94,000 clones; roughly 80% were seen once. Study-level results: Analysis was carried out at a later point, and it linked a missense DCLRE1C variant to TCR beta V- and J-gene trimming.

Sequences were obtained from PBMCs. The sequence came from a man in his forties or fifties in good health and CMV-seropositive. The chain recombines TRBV5-6 with TRBJ2-7, with 11 bases identical to TRBD1. Here the CDR3 reads CASSQGQGAYEQYF. The CDR3 DNA sequence: TGTGCCAGCAGCCAGGGACAGGGGGCCTACGAGCAGTACTTC.